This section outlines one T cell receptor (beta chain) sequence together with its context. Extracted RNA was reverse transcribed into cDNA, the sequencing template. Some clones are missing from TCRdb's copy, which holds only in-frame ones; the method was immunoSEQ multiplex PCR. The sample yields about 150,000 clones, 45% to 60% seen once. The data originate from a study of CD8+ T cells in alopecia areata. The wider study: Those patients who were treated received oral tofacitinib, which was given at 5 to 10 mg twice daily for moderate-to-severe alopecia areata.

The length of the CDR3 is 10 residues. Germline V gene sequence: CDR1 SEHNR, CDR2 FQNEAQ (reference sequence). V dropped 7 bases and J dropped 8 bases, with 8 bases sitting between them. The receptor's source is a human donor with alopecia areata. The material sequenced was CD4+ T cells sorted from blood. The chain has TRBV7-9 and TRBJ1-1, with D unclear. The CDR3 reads CASTNGEAFF. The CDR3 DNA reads TGTGCCAGCACCAATGGAGAAGCTTTCTTT.